The entry below gives a single T cell receptor (beta chain) sequence along with its context. What this receptor recognizes is not known. Qualities for individual bases were not recorded, and no much larger clone is one base off. Collaborating institutions collected whole blood in K2EDTA tubes following their own protocols. For TCRbeta analysis, collaborator samples were shipped as frozen whole blood, as isolated PBMCs, or as DNA extracted from either sample type. The immunoSEQ Assay, a bias-controlled multiplex PCR, was used to amplify TCRbeta CDR3 regions from genomic DNA. The authors' pipeline ran thus. The number of nucleated cells in each sample was estimated by amplification of reference gene primers within the assay. To quantify the absolute abundance of each unique TCRbeta CDR3 rearrangement, sequence reads were collapsed and filtered. Productive Simpson clonality was computed per sample as the square root of Simpson's diversity index over productive rearrangements. TCRdb holds this immuneACCESS table with in-frame rearrangements only. Some clones are missing; in checked studies, unresolved V genes explain under half, and the rest has no known cause. That table supplies the V and J calls and clone size; D and trimming were determined from the DNA. The sample includes about 280,000 clones, with roughly nine tenths observed a single time. 2.2% of the sample is held by the ten biggest clonotypes.

This entry is derived from a study of blood T cell repertoires in COVID-19 (dated by TCRdb to the early 2020s). Broadly, across the study: Samples covering the acute and convalescent phases of COVID-19 were provided by collaborators in the United States, Italy and Spain. The prospective study material was composed of cDNA or gDNA derived from T cells, B-cell-depleted T cells, or PBMCs. Subjects who had been exposed to COVID-19, were actively infected with it, or had recovered from it provided the deeply sampled blood TCRbeta repertoires that made up the dataset. The repertoires were released in a freely available public database meant as a resource for research on the immune response to SARS-CoV-2. The samples were drawn from two sources: the first 160 participants of the ongoing ImmuneRACE study, and 950 to 1,500 subjects contributed by 6 global collaborators. The sample metadata nearly always contained a de-identified subject ID, COVID-19 status, age in years and sex. Where HLA class I and class II types were available, the types were taken from metadata supplied by the sample provider, not from assay-based typing.

CDR1 and CDR2, per the germline V gene, are MGHRA and YSYEKL. The CDR3 numbers 17 residues from cysteine through phenylalanine. Only the CDR3 part of the read is kept: 51 bases, read in frame from the first base. From V the trimming removes 3 bases and from J it removes 8 bases, while the gene matches leave 9 bases of the junction unaccounted for. General study outcomes and caveats: Clinical and demographic metadata were provided uncurated, with the amount varying by source and participant.

The TCR was taken from a man aged 45-65 years with acute or convalescent COVID-19. The sequenced sample was peripheral blood. The chain couples TRBV4-1 to TRBJ2-1, with 14 bases matching TRBD2. The base sequence is TGCGCCAGCAGCCACCAATGGACTAGCGGGGGGCCCGATGAGCAGTTCTTC. It codes for CASSHQWTSGGPDEQFF.